The present T cell receptor (beta chain) was sequenced within a study of cytomegalovirus exposure and HLA in healthy donors. Primers: 60 Vbeta forward and 13 Jbeta reverse. Original handling: As a later analysis found, there were 80 million or so unique TCR beta chains, of which roughly 11 million were shared. Sequencing was performed with immunoSEQ multiplex PCR; in TCRdb, only in-frame clones are kept and a portion is missing. That table gives V, J and clone size, and the DNA gave D and trimming. The table lists around 70,000 clones, roughly 60% of them singletons. Trimming at V came to 1 base and at J to 7 bases, leaving 1 base not matched to a gene. The V gene's germline CDR1 is SGDLS and CDR2 YYNGEE. This CDR3 region has 14 residues.

The rearrangement joins TRBV9 to TRBJ1-6; TRBD1 matches 8 bases. Material: PBMCs. This receptor was identified in a man aged 25-45 years in good health and CMV-seronegative. CDR3 residues: CASSVTGGNSPLHF. The CDR3 DNA follows: TGTGCCAGCAGCGTAACAGGGGGGAATTCACCCCTCCACTTT.